This T cell receptor beta chain was recorded in a study of T cell responses to AZD1222 COVID-19 vaccine. Whole-study results and caveats: Regions 160-218 and 743-854 held dominance among vaccine-associated CD4 TCRs, which spanned spike.

Germline V gene sequence: CDR1 MNHEY, CDR2 SMNVEV (reference sequence). The V gene lost 8 bases and the J gene lost 6 bases, with 22 bases spanning the gap. This CDR3 contains 15 residues. As regards this clone: What it recognizes is unknown.

The protocol was immunoSEQ multiplex PCR, while the TCRdb copy is restricted to in-frame clones and leaves out a portion. The sample holds just under 90,000 clones, around 91% seen once. The source of this sequence is an adult who received the AZD1222 COVID-19 vaccine. Specimen: peripheral blood, collected 28 days after the second AZD1222 dose. The V and J genes are TRBV27 and TRBJ1-2; D is ambiguous. CDR3 in amino acids: CASATELLTINGYTF. The CDR3 bases are TGTGCCAGCGCAACAGAGCTCCTAACTATCAATGGCTACACCTTC.